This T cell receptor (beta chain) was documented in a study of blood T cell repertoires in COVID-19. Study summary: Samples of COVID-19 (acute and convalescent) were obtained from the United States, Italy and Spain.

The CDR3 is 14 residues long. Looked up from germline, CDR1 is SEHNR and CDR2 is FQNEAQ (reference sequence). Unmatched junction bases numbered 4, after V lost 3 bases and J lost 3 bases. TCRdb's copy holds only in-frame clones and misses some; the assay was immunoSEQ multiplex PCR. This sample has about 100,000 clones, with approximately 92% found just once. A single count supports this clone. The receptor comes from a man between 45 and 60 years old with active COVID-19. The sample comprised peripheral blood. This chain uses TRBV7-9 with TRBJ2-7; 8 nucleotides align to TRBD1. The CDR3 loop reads CASSFGQGDYEQYF. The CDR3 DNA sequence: TGTGCCAGCAGCTTCGGACAGGGCGACTACGAGCAGTACTTC.